The 8 T cell receptor beta chains presented below share a single source sample, sequenced in a study of response to subunit inactivated influenza vaccine. One entry per CDR3 protein, called by TCRdb with MiXCR from the RT-PCR reads. The sample holds roughly 570,000 distinct CDR3 sequences, roughly 13% seen once. The sample here was PBMCs from blood, taken more than 35 days after vaccination. The receptors come from a man aged 45-60 years who received an inactivated influenza vaccine.

In its sample, this clonotype was seen a few times. The chain combines TRBV7-8 with TRBJ1-2; no definite D call. This CDR3 contains 15 residues. Germline V gene sequence: CDR1 SGHVS, CDR2 FQNEAQ. V was shortened by 0 bases and J by 6 bases, with 14 bases between the two germline ends. CDR3 in amino acids: CASSLAPRGSDGYTF. Here the CDR3 DNA reads TGTGCCAGCAGCTTAGCGCCCAGAGGATCTGATGGCTACACCTTC. The variable domain in full, with the rest retrieved from reference TRBV7-8 and TRBJ1-2, is GAGVSQSPRYKVAKRGQDVALRCDPISGHVSLFWYQQALGQGPEFLTYFQNEAQLDKSGLPSDRFFAERPEGSVSTLKIQRTQQEDSAVYLCASSLAPRGSDGYTFGSGTRLTVV.

This clonotype was picked up many times. One end of the junction fails to match germline, which may point to a read error. V is TRBV7-2 and J is TRBJ2-7; D is possibly TRBD1 or TRBD2 (6 bases each). Germline V lookup: CDR1 SGHTA, CDR2 FQGNSA. The CDR3 consists of 14 residues. CDR3 in amino acids: CASSLEGGPYEQYF. The DNA for the CDR3 is TGTGCCAGCAGTTTAGAGGGGGGCCCCTACGAGCAGTACTTC.

This rearrangement joins TRBV3-1 to TRBJ2-5, with D possibly being TRBD1 or TRBD2 (6 bases each). Germline CDR1 reads LGHDT; CDR2 reads YNNKEL (reference sequence). The CDR3 extends over 16 amino acids. V gave up 4 bases and J gave up 5 bases, with 20 bases separating them. The CDR3 DNA reads as TGTGCCAGCAGCCTCCGCGTGGGGGGCTGGCGGGAGACCCAGTACTTC. Its translation: CASSLRVGGWRETQYF.

This clonotype was counted a few times. This chain uses TRBV20-1 with TRBJ2-5; 9 bases line up with TRBD1. The CDR3 length is 16 residues. Germline V gene data show CDR1 as DFQATT and CDR2 as SNEGSKA (reference sequence). Unmatched junction bases numbered 6, after V lost 0 bases and J lost 1 base. CDR3 protein: CSARDLGTGIQETQYF. The CDR3 DNA sequence: TGCAGTGCTAGAGATCTAGGGACAGGGATCCAAGAGACCCAGTACTTC.

In this sample, this clonotype turned up many times. This chain links TRBV12-3 or TRBV12-4 with TRBJ2-7; maybe TRBD2 (6 bases). This CDR3 is built from 14 residues. The V gene lost 4 bases and the J gene lost 5 bases, with 15 bases spanning the gap. The CDR3 DNA sequence: TGTGCCAGCAGTTCCGCGCTAGCGTTCCACGAGCAGTACTTC. Its protein is CASSSALAFHEQYF.

A few counts support this clonotype. The V gene is TRBV27, the J gene TRBJ2-7, with D uncertain. The germline V gene encodes CDR1 MNHEY and CDR2 SMNVEV (reference sequence). The V end lost 4 bases, the J end lost 2 bases, and 15 bases lay between the germline ends. The CDR3 loop spans 15 amino acids. The CDR3 spells CASSSRQGPTYEQYF. CDR3 bases: TGTGCCAGCAGTTCCCGACAAGGCCCGACCTACGAGCAGTACTTC.

In nucleotides, the CDR3 is TGCAGTGCGATGGGGACTAGCGGGAGGGCGAGCTCCTACAATGAGCAGTTCTTC. This sequence encodes CSAMGTSGRASSYNEQFF. The chain uses TRBV20-1 and TRBJ2-1, with TRBD2 matching over 16 bases. CDR1 DFQATT and CDR2 SNEGSKA come from the germline V gene (reference sequence). The V segment lost 6 bases and the J segment 0 bases; nucleotides outside the gene matches: 8. The CDR3 extends over 18 amino acids.

This clonotype occurred a few times. The chain recombines TRBV20-1 with TRBJ1-5, with TRBD1 matching 8 bases. The CDR3 covers 13 residues. The V segment lost 4 bases and the J segment 6 bases; nucleotides outside the gene matches: 5. Germline values: CDR1 DFQATT, CDR2 SNEGSKA (reference sequence). DNA of the CDR3: TGCAGTGCTACGGACAGGGCAAGTCAGCCCCAGCATTTT. Its protein product is CSATDRASQPQHF.